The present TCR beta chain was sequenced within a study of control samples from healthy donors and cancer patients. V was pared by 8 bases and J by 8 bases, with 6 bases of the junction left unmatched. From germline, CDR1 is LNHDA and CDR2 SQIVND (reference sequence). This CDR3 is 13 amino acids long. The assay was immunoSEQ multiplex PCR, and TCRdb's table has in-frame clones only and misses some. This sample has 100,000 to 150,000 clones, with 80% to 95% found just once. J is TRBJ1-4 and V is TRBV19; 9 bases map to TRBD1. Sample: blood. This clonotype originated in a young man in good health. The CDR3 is CASSGTGWEKLFF. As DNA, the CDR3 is TGTGCCAGTTCCGGGACAGGGTGGGAAAAACTGTTTTTT.